One T cell receptor (beta chain) is described in this entry. Its target is not known. In the PCR, 60 Vbeta and 13 Jbeta primers were used. TCRdb keeps only in-frame clones here, not all; method: immunoSEQ multiplex PCR. The repertoire holds fewer than 150,000 clones, 70% to 80% seen once, with roughly 16% in the top ten. Looked up from germline, CDR1 is KGHSH and CDR2 is LQKENI. Trimming cost V 3 bases and J 2 bases; bases outside gene matches: 3. The CDR3 is 15 residues long. The data belong to a study of cytomegalovirus exposure and HLA in healthy donors. Findings and limits, study-wide: The dataset shows that most TCR sequences were rare, while some public TCRs occurred in many donors.

The sequence came from a man aged 50-59 years in good health and CMV-seropositive. The chain is built from TRBV18 and TRBJ2-3; 9 bases are shared with TRBD1. Sample: PBMCs. The CDR3 nucleotides are TGTGCCAGCTCACCGGGACAGGGTAACACAGATACGCAGTATTTT. Encoded protein: CASSPGQGNTDTQYF.